One TCR beta chain is described in this entry. Its cognate antigen is unknown. The length of the CDR3 is 14 residues. CDR1 is MNHNS and CDR2 is SASEGT in the germline V gene. With V trimmed by 5 bases and J by 6 bases, 4 bases remained unmatched. TCRdb analysed the 5' RACE reads with MiXCR anew, one entry per CDR3 protein. The table has some 660,000 distinct CDR3 sequences, over 8.5% seen once. The data originate from a study of identical twins. Study results and caveats: Twin pairs had excess sharing that was weaker in beta out-of-frame sequences.

These data also formed part of another study, on yellow fever vaccine responses in identical twins.

The J gene is TRBJ2-1, the V gene TRBV6-1; 10 bases line up with TRBD2. The TCR was taken from a woman younger than 30 in good health. The source material was PBMCs. CDR3 loop: CASSSGGASNEQFF. Here the CDR3 DNA reads TGTGCCAGCAGTAGCGGGGGGGCCAGCAATGAGCAGTTCTTC.